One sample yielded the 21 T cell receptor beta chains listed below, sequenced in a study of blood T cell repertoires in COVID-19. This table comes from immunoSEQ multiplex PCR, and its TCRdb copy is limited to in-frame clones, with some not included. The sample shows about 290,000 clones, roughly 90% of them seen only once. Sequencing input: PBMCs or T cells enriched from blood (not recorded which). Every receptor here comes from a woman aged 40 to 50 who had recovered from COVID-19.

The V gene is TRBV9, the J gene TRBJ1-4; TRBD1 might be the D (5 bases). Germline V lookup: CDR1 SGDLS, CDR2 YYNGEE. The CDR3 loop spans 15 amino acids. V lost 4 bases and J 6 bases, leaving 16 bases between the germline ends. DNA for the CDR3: TGTGCCAGCAGCCCCAGGGCCGACGGGTATGAAAAACTGTTTTTT. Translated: CASSPRADGYEKLFF. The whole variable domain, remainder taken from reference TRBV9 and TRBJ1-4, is DSGVTQTPKHLITATGQRVTLRCSPRSGDLSVYWYQQSLDQGLQFLIQYYNGEERAKGNILERFSAQQFPDLHSELNLSSLELGDSALYFCASSPRADGYEKLFFGSGTQLSVL.

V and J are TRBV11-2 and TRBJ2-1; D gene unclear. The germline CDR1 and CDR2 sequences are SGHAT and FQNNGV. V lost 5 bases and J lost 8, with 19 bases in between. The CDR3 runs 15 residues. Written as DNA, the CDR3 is TGTGCCAGCAGCCCTAACACTGCGTCTAGACATGAGCAGTTCTTC. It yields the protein CASSPNTASRHEQFF. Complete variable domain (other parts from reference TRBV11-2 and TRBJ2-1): EAGVAQSPRYKIIEKRQSVAFWCNPISGHATLYWYQQILGQGPKLLIQFQNNGVVDDSQLPKDRFSAERLKGVDSTLKIQPAKLEDSAVYLCASSPNTASRHEQFFGPGTRLTVL.

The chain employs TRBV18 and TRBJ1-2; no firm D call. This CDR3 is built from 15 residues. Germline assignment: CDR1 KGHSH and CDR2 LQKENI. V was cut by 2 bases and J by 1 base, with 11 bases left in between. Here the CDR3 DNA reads TGTGCCAGCTCACCAACCCCAGAGGGTAACTATGGCTACACCTTC. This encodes CASSPTPEGNYGYTF.

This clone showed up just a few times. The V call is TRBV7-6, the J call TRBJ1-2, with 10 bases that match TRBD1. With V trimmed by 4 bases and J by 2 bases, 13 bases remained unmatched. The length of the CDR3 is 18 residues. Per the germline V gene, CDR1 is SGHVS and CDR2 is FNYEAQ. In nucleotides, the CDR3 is TGTGCCAGCAGCTCGGGGGTCCTACCGGGACAGGGGAACTATGGCTACACCTTC. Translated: CASSSGVLPGQGNYGYTF.

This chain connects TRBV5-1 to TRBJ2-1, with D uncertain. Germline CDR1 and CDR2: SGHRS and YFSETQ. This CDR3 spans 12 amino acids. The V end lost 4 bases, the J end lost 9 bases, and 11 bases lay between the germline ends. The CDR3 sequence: CASSPAGGEQFF. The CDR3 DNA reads TGCGCCAGCAGCCCGGCCGGCGGTGAGCAGTTCTTC.

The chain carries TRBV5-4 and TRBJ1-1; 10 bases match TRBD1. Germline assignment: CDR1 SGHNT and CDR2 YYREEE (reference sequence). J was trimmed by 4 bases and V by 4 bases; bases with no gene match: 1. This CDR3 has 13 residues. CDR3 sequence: CASSGQGGTEAFF. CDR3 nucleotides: TGTGCCAGCAGCGGACAGGGGGGCACTGAAGCTTTCTTT.

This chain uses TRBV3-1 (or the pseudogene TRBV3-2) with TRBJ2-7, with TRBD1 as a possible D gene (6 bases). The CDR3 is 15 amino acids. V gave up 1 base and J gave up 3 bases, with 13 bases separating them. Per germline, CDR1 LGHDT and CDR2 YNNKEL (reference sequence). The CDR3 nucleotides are TGTGCCAGCAGCCAAGGAAACGGACAGATCTACGAGCAGTACTTC. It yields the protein CASSQGNGQIYEQYF.

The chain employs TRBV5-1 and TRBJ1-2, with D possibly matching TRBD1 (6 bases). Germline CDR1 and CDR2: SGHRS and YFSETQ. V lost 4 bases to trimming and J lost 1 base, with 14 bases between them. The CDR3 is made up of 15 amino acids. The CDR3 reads CASSPDRAYNYGYTF. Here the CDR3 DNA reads TGCGCCAGCAGCCCGGACAGAGCCTATAACTATGGCTACACCTTC. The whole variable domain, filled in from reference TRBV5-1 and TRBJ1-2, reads KAGVTQTPRYLIKTRGQQVTLSCSPISGHRSVSWYQQTPGQGLQFLFEYFSETQRNKGNFPGRFSGRQFSNSRSEMNVSTLELGDSALYLCASSPDRAYNYGYTFGSGTRLTVV.

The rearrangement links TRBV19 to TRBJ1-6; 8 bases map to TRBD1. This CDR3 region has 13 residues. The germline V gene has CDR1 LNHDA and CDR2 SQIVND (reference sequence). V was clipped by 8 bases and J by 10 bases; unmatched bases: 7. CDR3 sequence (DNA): TGTGCCAGTTCGGACAGGGCTGAATCACCCCTCCACTTT. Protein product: CASSDRAESPLHF.

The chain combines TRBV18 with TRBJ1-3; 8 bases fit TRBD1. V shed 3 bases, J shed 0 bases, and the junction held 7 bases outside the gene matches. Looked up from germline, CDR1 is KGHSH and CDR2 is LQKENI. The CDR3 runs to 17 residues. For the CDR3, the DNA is TGTGCCAGCTCACCCTACGGGACAGGCCGCTCTGGAAACACCATATATTTT. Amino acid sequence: CASSPYGTGRSGNTIYF.

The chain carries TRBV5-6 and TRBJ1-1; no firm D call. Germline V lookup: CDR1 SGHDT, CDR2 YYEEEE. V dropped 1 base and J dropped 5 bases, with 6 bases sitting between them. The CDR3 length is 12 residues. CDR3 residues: CASSLYGTEAFF. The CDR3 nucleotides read TGTGCCAGCAGCTTGTACGGGACTGAAGCTTTCTTT.

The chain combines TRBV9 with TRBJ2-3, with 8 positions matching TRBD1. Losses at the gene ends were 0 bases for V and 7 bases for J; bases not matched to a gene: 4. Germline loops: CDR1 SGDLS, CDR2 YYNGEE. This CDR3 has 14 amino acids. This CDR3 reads CASSVGQGKYTQYF. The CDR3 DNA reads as TGTGCCAGCAGCGTAGGACAGGGGAAATATACGCAGTATTTT.

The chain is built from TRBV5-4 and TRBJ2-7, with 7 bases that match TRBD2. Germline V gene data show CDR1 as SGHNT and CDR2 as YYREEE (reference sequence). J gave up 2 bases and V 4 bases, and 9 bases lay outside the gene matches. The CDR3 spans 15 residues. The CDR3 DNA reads TGTGCCAGCAGCAGTCCGGGCCGGGGGGCCTACGAGCAGTACTTC. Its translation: CASSSPGRGAYEQYF.

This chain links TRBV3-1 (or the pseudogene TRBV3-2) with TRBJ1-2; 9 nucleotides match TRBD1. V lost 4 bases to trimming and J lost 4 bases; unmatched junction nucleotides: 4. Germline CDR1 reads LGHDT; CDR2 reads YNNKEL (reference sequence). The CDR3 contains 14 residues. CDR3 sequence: CASSLQGAGYGYTF. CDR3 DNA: TGTGCCAGCAGCCTACAGGGGGCCGGCTATGGCTACACCTTC.

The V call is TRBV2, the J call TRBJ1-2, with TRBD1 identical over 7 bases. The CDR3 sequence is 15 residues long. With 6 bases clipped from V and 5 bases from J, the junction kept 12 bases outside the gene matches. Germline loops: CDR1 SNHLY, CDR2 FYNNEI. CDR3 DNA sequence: TGTGCCAGCAGGCCAAACCGGGACAGTTTTTATGGCTACACCTTC. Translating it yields CASRPNRDSFYGYTF.

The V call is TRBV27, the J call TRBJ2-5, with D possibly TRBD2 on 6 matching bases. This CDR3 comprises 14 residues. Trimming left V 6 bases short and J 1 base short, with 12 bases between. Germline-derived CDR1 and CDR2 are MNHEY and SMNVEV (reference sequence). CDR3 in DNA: TGTGCCAGCAGGCGGGGTCCCTTCCAAGAGACCCAGTACTTC. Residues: CASRRGPFQETQYF.

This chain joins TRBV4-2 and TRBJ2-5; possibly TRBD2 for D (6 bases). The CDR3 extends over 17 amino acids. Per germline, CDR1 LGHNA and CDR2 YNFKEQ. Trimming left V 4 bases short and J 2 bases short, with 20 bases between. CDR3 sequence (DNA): TGTGCCAGCAGCCGAATACCGGTGGCCGGGGGTCAAGAGACCCAGTACTTC. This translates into CASSRIPVAGGQETQYF.

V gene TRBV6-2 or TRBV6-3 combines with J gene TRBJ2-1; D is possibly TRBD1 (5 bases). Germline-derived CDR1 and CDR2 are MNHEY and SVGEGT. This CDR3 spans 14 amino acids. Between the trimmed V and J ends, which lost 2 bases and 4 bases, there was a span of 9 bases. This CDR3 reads CASSYRGQYNEQFF. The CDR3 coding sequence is TGTGCCAGCAGTTACAGGGGCCAGTACAATGAGCAGTTCTTC.

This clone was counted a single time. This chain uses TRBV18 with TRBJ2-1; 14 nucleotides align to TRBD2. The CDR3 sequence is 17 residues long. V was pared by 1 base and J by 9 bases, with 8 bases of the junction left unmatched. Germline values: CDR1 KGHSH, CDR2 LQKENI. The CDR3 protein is CASSPRGTSGSYGEQFF. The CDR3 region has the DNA TGTGCCAGCTCACCACGAGGGACTAGCGGGAGTTATGGTGAGCAGTTCTTC.

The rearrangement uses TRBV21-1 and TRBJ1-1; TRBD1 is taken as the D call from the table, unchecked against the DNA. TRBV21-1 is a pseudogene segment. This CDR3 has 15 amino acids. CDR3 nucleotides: TGTGCCAGCAGCAACCCCGGGACAGAGAACACTGAAGCTTTCTTT. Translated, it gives CASSNPGTENTEAFF.

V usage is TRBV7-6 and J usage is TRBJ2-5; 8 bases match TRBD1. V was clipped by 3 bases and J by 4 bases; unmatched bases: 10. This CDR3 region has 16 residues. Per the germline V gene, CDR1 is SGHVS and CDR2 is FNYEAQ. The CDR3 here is CASSFRQGASRETQYF. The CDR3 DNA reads TGTGCCAGCAGCTTTCGGCAGGGGGCGAGTCGAGAGACCCAGTACTTC.